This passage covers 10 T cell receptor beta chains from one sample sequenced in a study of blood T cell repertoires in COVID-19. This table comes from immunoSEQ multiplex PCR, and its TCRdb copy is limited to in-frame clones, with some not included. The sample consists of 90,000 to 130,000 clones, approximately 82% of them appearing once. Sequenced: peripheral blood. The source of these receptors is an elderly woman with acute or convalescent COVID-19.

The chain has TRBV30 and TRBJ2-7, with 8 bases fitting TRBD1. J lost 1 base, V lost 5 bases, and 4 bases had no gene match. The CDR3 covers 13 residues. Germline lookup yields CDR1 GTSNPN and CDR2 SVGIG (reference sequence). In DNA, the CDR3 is TGTGCCTGGTCCGGGACAGGTTCCTACGAGCAGTACTTC. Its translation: CAWSGTGSYEQYF.

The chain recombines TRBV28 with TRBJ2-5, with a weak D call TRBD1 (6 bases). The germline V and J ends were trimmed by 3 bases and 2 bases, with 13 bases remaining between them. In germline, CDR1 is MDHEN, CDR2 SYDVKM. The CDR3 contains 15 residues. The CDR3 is CASSFQGPGQETQYF. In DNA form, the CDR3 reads TGTGCCAGCAGTTTCCAGGGGCCGGGACAAGAGACCCAGTACTTC.

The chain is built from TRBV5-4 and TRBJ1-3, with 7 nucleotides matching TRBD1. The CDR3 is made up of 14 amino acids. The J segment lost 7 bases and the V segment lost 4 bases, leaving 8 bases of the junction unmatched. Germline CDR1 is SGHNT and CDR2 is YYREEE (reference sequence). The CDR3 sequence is CASSRGGAGNTIYF. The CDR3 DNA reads TGTGCCAGCAGCAGAGGGGGCGCGGGGAACACCATATATTTT.

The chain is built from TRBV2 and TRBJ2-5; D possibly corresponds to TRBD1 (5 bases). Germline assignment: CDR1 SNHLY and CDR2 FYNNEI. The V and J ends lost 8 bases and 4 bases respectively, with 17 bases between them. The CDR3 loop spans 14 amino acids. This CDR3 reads CASPSSPRAETQYF. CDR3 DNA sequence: TGTGCCAGCCCCTCCAGCCCCAGGGCAGAGACCCAGTACTTC.

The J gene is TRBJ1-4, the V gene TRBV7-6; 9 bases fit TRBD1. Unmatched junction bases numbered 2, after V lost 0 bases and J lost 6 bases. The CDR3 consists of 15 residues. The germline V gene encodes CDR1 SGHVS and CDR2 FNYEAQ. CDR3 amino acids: CASSLATGGYEKLFF. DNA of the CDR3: TGTGCCAGCAGCTTAGCTACAGGGGGCTATGAAAAACTGTTTTTT.

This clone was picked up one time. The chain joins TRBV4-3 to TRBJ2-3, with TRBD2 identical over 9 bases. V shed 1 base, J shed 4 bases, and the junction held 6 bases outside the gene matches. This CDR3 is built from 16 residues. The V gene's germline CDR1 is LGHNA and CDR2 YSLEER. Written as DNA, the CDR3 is TGCGCCAGCAGCCAAGGGCATAGCGGGAGAGCAGATACGCAGTATTTT. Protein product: CASSQGHSGRADTQYF.

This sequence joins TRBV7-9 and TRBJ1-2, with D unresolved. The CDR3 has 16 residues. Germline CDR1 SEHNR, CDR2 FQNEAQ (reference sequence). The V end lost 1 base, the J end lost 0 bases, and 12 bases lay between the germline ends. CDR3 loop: CASSLVRRIANYGYTF. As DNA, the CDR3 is TGTGCCAGCAGCTTAGTCCGGAGGATAGCTAACTATGGCTACACCTTC. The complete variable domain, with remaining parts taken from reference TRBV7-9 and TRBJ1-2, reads DTGVSQNPRHKITKRGQNVTFRCDPISEHNRLYWYRQTLGQGPEFLTYFQNEAQLEKSRLLSDRFSAERPKGSFSTLEIQRTEQGDSAMYLCASSLVRRIANYGYTFGSGTRLTVV.

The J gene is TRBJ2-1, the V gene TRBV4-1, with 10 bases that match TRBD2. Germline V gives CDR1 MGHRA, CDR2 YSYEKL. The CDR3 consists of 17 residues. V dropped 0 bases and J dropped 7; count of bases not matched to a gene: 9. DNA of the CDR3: TGCGCCAGCAGCCAAGACGCGATAGCGGGAGGACTAAATGAGCAGTTCTTC. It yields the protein CASSQDAIAGGLNEQFF.

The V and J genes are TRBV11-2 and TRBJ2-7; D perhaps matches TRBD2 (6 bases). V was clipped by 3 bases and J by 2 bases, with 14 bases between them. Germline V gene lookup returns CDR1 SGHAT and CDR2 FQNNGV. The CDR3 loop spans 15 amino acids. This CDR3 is CASSFSGLPAYEQYF. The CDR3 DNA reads TGTGCCAGCAGCTTCTCAGGACTACCAGCCTACGAGCAGTACTTC.

CDR3 DNA sequence: TGTGCCAGCAGTCCCCATCGGACATCAGGAAACACCATATATTTT. It yields the protein CASSPHRTSGNTIYF. This chain links TRBV6-2 or TRBV6-3 with TRBJ1-3; D might be TRBD1 (5 bases). The CDR3 runs to 15 residues. Germline V CDR1 and CDR2: MNHEY, SVGEGT. Trimming cost V 5 bases and J 4 bases, with 15 bases left between them.